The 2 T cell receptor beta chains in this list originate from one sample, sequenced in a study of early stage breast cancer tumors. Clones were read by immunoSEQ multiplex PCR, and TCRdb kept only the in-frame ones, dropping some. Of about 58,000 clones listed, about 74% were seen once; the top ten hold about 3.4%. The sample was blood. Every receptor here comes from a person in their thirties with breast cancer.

The CDR3 is CAWSVNWETQYF. CDR3 bases: TGTGCCTGGAGTGTTAACTGGGAGACCCAGTACTTC. V is TRBV30 and J is TRBJ2-5; D gene uncertain. Trimming stripped 0 bases from V and 5 bases from J, with 7 bases between. Germline V CDR1 and CDR2: GTSNPN, SVGIG (reference sequence). The CDR3 is 12 amino acids.

CDR3 loop: CASTPRVGAGGDEQFF. In nucleotides, the CDR3 is TGTGCCAGTACCCCGCGAGTCGGAGCGGGAGGGGATGAGCAGTTCTTC. This rearrangement joins TRBV19 to TRBJ2-1; 10 nucleotides align to TRBD2. Germline-derived CDR1 and CDR2 are LNHDA and SQIVND (reference sequence). CDR3 length equals 16 residues. V shed 7 bases and J 8 bases; nucleotides not matched to a gene: 14.